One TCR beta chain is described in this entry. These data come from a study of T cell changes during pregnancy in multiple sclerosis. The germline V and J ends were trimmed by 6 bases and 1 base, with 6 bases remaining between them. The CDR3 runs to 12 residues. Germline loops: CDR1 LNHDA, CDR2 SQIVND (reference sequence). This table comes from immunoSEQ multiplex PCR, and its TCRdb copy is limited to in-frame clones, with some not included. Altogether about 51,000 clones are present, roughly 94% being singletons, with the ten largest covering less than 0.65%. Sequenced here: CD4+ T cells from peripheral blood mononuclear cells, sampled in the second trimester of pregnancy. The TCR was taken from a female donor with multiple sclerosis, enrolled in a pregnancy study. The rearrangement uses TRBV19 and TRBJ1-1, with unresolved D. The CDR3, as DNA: TGTGCCAGTAGGGCAGGGAACACTGAAGCTTTCTTT. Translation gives CASRAGNTEAFF.